This T cell receptor beta chain derives from a study of vaccination effects on CD4 cells after COVID-19. Overall study: Early samples were taken at day +14, late at days +241, +227, +161. Post-vaccine samples followed the second dose by a median of 72 days. Findings and caveats of the study: Late after vaccination, infection- and vaccine-induced clones showed marked clonal contraction.

The length of the CDR3 is 15 residues. The germline gives CDR1 ENHRY, CDR2 SYGVKD. Profiling relied on immunoSEQ multiplex PCR, and the TCRdb table lists in-frame clones only, not all of them. The sample lists about 46,000 clones, nearly 75% occurring once. When around 10 days of culture had elapsed, CD4+ T cells were isolated. A PCR test confirmed that the person had SARS-CoV-2 infection between March and December 2020. Either the mRNA-1273 or the BNT162b2 vaccine was given to participants as two doses. This clone was seen a handful of times. Its antigen remains unknown. The junction departs from germline at one end; a sequencing error may be responsible.

The TCR comes from a human donor who had a prior SARS-CoV-2 infection. The chain is built from TRBV10-3 and TRBJ1-1, with TRBD1 identical over 9 bases. The specimen comprised CD4+ T cells from PBMCs cultured without peptide, sampled after COVID-19 vaccination. Here the CDR3 DNA reads TGTGCCATCAGTGGGTCACAGGGGGCGGAAGATGGGGCTACCTTT. It encodes CAISGSQGAEDGATF.